Listed below are T cell receptor beta chains from one sample, sequenced in a study of OX40 agonist ivuxolimab in advanced cancers. TCRdb's copy holds only in-frame clones and misses some; the assay was immunoSEQ multiplex PCR. The sample has some 33,000 clones, more than 75% seen once. Sequences were derived from CD4+ or CD8+ T cells sorted from blood, sampled in a trial of the OX40 agonist ivuxolimab. The receptors come from an adult with an advanced solid tumor such as melanoma, head and neck, liver or kidney cancer. Each CDR3 is given with its conserved first and last residue. The D gene is left open where the match is weak. Rows may omit the clone size; those that give it use once, few, many or a size class.

abundance	j_gene	d_gene	v_gene	CDR3nt	CDR3aa
NA	TRBJ1-1	NA	TRBV19	TGTGCCAGTAGGCCATCCGGGACAATCGGTTCGGGGGTAGGAGCTTTCTTT	CASRPSGTIGSGVGAFF
NA	TRBJ2-7	TRBD2	TRBV7-3	TGTGCCAGCAGCTTAGGGAGGGCTTACGAGCAGTACTTC	CASSLGRAYEQYF
NA	TRBJ2-3	NA	TRBV7-3	TGTGCCAGCAGCTTCGACTATCCCACAGATACGCAGTATTTT	CASSFDYPTDTQYF
NA	TRBJ2-3	TRBD2	TRBV11-2	TGTGCCAGCAGCTTAGTCCCTCTAGCGGGAACAGATACGCAGTATTTT	CASSLVPLAGTDTQYF
NA	TRBJ1-1	NA	TRBV5-8	TGTGCCAGCAGCGGCGTATATGGGCGATTGAACACTGAAGCTTTCTTT	CASSGVYGRLNTEAFF
NA	TRBJ2-3	NA	TRBV9	TGTGCCAGCAGCGTAGGTGCGAGGGGGGGTGGAGATACGCAGTATTTT	CASSVGARGGGDTQYF
few	TRBJ2-5	TRBD2	TRBV9	TGTGCCAGCAGCCCCCAGGGACTAGCGACGGAGACCCAGTACTTC	CASSPQGLATETQYF
once	TRBJ2-3	TRBD2	TRBV6-5	TGTGCCAGCAGTTACTCCCCGGGGAGGGCTGATACGCAGTATTTT	CASSYSPGRADTQYF
NA	TRBJ2-5	NA	TRBV28	TGTGCCAGCAGCCAAGAGACCCAGTACTTC	CASSQETQYF
NA	TRBJ2-5	TRBD1	TRBV10-2	TGCGCCAGCAGGGTGGGGACAGGGGAACAAGAGACCCAGTACTTC	CASRVGTGEQETQYF
NA	TRBJ2-1	NA	TRBV9	TGTGCCAGCAGCGTAGATCTAGGGGGAAATGAGCAGTTCTTC	CASSVDLGGNEQFF
NA	TRBJ2-4	TRBD1	TRBV11-2	TGTGCCAGCAGCCCTCCGGGACAGGGCTACATTCAGTACTTC	CASSPPGQGYIQYF
few	TRBJ1-1	TRBD1	TRBV27	TGTGCCAGCAGTACCCAGGGACAGAGGAACACTGAAGCTTTCTTT	CASSTQGQRNTEAFF